Listed below are T cell receptor beta chains from one sample, sequenced in a study of T cell responses to AZD1222 COVID-19 vaccine. The method was immunoSEQ multiplex PCR; TCRdb's version includes in-frame clones alone and lacks a portion of them. The sample has some 100,000 clones; roughly nine tenths are singletons. The source was peripheral blood, collected on day 0 of AZD1222 vaccination. These receptors came from an adult in good health. Both conserved end residues are part of each CDR3. D genes are given only for firm matches. A row's size may be missing; if present it is once, few, many or a size class.

j_gene: TRBJ1-6
abundance: NA
len: 14
d_gene: TRBD1
v_gene: TRBV6-2/TRBV6-3
CDR3nt: TGTGCCAGCAGCCTCCGGGACAGGGATTCACCCCTCCACTTT
CDR3aa: CASSLRDRDSPLHF

j_gene: TRBJ2-7
abundance: NA
len: 17
d_gene: NA
v_gene: TRBV11-2
CDR3nt: TGTGCCAGCAGCCACTCTGCGACCGGGGGAATCGCCTACGAGCAGTACTTC
CDR3aa: CASSHSATGGIAYEQYF

j_gene: TRBJ2-1
abundance: NA
len: 18
d_gene: TRBD2
v_gene: TRBV15
CDR3nt: TGTGCCACCAGAGGTACGATAGCGGGGCTGAGCTCCTACAATGAGCAGTTCTTC
CDR3aa: CATRGTIAGLSSYNEQFF

j_gene: TRBJ1-2
abundance: NA
len: 15
d_gene: NA
v_gene: TRBV29-1
CDR3nt: TGCAGCGTTATGACCCTGCGGGACTCTCACTATGGCTACACCTTC
CDR3aa: CSVMTLRDSHYGYTF

j_gene: TRBJ2-5
abundance: NA
len: 13
d_gene: NA
v_gene: TRBV6-5
CDR3nt: TGTGCCAGCAGTTACGAGAGTCAAGAGACCCAGTACTTC
CDR3aa: CASSYESQETQYF

j_gene: TRBJ1-1
abundance: NA
len: 13
d_gene: NA
v_gene: TRBV14
CDR3nt: TGTGCCAGCAGCCTTCAGGGGAACACTGAAGCTTTCTTT
CDR3aa: CASSLQGNTEAFF

j_gene: TRBJ2-7
abundance: NA
len: 13
d_gene: NA
v_gene: TRBV12-3/TRBV12-4
CDR3nt: TGTGCCAGCAGGGAGGTAGGGGGCTACGAGCAGTACTTC
CDR3aa: CASREVGGYEQYF

j_gene: TRBJ1-4
abundance: NA
len: 11
d_gene: NA
v_gene: TRBV28
CDR3nt: TGTGCCAGCGGGAATAATGAAAAACTGTTTTTT
CDR3aa: CASGNNEKLFF

j_gene: TRBJ1-3
abundance: NA
len: 12
d_gene: TRBD1
v_gene: TRBV7-8
CDR3nt: TGTGCCAGCAGCTTACAGGGGGTGACCATATATTTT
CDR3aa: CASSLQGVTIYF

j_gene: TRBJ1-1
abundance: NA
len: 10
d_gene: NA
v_gene: TRBV7-9
CDR3nt: TGTGCCAGCAGAGGCACTGAAGCTTTCTTT
CDR3aa: CASRGTEAFF

j_gene: TRBJ1-5
abundance: NA
len: 16
d_gene: TRBD1
v_gene: TRBV19
CDR3nt: TGTGCCAGTAGTATTAGGGGGCAGGGGGGCAATCAGCCCCAGCATTTT
CDR3aa: CASSIRGQGGNQPQHF

j_gene: TRBJ1-2
abundance: NA
len: 13
d_gene: TRBD1
v_gene: TRBV5-1
CDR3nt: TGCGCCAGCAGCTTTGGGACAGATTATGGCTACACCTTC
CDR3aa: CASSFGTDYGYTF

j_gene: TRBJ2-1
abundance: once
len: 16
d_gene: TRBD1
v_gene: TRBV15
CDR3nt: TGTGCCACCAGCAGAGATTATGAGACAGGGCTAAATGAGCAGTTCTTC
CDR3aa: CATSRDYETGLNEQFF

j_gene: TRBJ2-1
abundance: NA
len: 16
d_gene: TRBD2
v_gene: TRBV9
CDR3nt: TGTGCCAGCAGCGCCCAGGGACTAGCTGGTTACAATGAGCAGTTCTTC
CDR3aa: CASSAQGLAGYNEQFF

j_gene: TRBJ2-7
abundance: few
len: 14
d_gene: NA
v_gene: TRBV6-1
CDR3nt: TGTGCCAGCAGTGAAAGGGGGGAGAGCTACGAGCAGTACTTC
CDR3aa: CASSERGESYEQYF

j_gene: TRBJ2-1
abundance: NA
len: 14
d_gene: TRBD2
v_gene: TRBV28
CDR3nt: TGTGCCAGCAGTTCGGCAAGCGGGAGGAATGAGCAGTTCTTC
CDR3aa: CASSSASGRNEQFF

j_gene: TRBJ2-7
abundance: NA
len: 13
d_gene: TRBD1
v_gene: TRBV29-1
CDR3nt: TGCAGCGTGGGGACAGGGAGTCCCTACGAGCAGTACTTC
CDR3aa: CSVGTGSPYEQYF

j_gene: TRBJ2-7
abundance: once
len: 14
d_gene: NA
v_gene: TRBV14
CDR3nt: TGTGCCAGCAGCCAAGTTAGCGGCCCCACTGGGCAGTACTTC
CDR3aa: CASSQVSGPTGQYF

j_gene: TRBJ1-1
abundance: NA
len: 15
d_gene: TRBD1
v_gene: TRBV7-9
CDR3nt: TGTGCCAGCAGCATGGACAGGGGCCAGAACACTGAAGCTTTCTTT
CDR3aa: CASSMDRGQNTEAFF

j_gene: TRBJ2-1
abundance: NA
len: 14
d_gene: TRBD2
v_gene: TRBV19
CDR3nt: TGTGCCAGTAGGAAGGTAGGGGAGGGCAATGAGCAGTTCTTC
CDR3aa: CASRKVGEGNEQFF

j_gene: TRBJ1-2
abundance: few
len: 14
d_gene: TRBD1
v_gene: TRBV28
CDR3nt: TGTGCCATCGCGACAGGGCCAACTCTAGGTGGCTACACCTTC
CDR3aa: CAIATGPTLGGYTF

j_gene: TRBJ1-5
abundance: NA
len: 13
d_gene: NA
v_gene: TRBV29-1
CDR3nt: TGCAGCGTTGCCCCGGGTATCAATCAGCCCCAGCATTTT
CDR3aa: CSVAPGINQPQHF

j_gene: TRBJ1-1
abundance: NA
len: 15
d_gene: NA
v_gene: TRBV9
CDR3nt: TGTGCCAGCAGCGTAGAAGATAGGGGGTACACTGAAGCTTTCTTT
CDR3aa: CASSVEDRGYTEAFF

j_gene: TRBJ2-1
abundance: NA
len: 14
d_gene: TRBD2
v_gene: TRBV24-1
CDR3nt: TGTGCCACCAGTGGCGGGAGCTCCTACAATGAGCAGTTCTTC
CDR3aa: CATSGGSSYNEQFF

j_gene: TRBJ2-5
abundance: NA
len: 15
d_gene: NA
v_gene: TRBV6-5
CDR3nt: TGTGCCAGCTTGCTTGGAGGGGCCAACCAAGAGACCCAGTACTTC
CDR3aa: CASLLGGANQETQYF

j_gene: TRBJ1-2
abundance: NA
len: 12
d_gene: NA
v_gene: TRBV7-8
CDR3nt: TGTGCCAGCAGCCCTGTAATCAGAGGCTACACCTTC
CDR3aa: CASSPVIRGYTF

j_gene: TRBJ1-6
abundance: NA
len: 17
d_gene: NA
v_gene: TRBV4-1
CDR3nt: TGCGCCAGCAGCCAAGAAACGGTCGACGGGCGGGATTCACCCCTCCACTTT
CDR3aa: CASSQETVDGRDSPLHF

j_gene: TRBJ2-1
abundance: NA
len: 16
d_gene: NA
v_gene: TRBV5-1
CDR3nt: TGCGCCAGCAGCCTCGCGGAGGACACCTCCTACAATGAGCAGTTCTTC
CDR3aa: CASSLAEDTSYNEQFF

j_gene: TRBJ1-2
abundance: NA
len: 14
d_gene: TRBD1
v_gene: TRBV7-9
CDR3nt: TGTGCCAGCAGCAGAGACGGACAGGGGTTTGGCTACACCTTC
CDR3aa: CASSRDGQGFGYTF

j_gene: TRBJ2-2
abundance: NA
len: 16
d_gene: NA
v_gene: TRBV5-1
CDR3nt: TGCGCCAGCAGCCCACAAACCAGCGATAATGGCGGGGAGCTGTTTTTT
CDR3aa: CASSPQTSDNGGELFF

j_gene: TRBJ1-2
abundance: NA
len: 13
d_gene: TRBD1
v_gene: TRBV27
CDR3nt: TGTGCCAGCAGTTTAAACAGGGGTTATGGCTACACCTTC
CDR3aa: CASSLNRGYGYTF

j_gene: TRBJ2-3
abundance: NA
len: 14
d_gene: TRBD1
v_gene: TRBV3-1/TRBV3-2
CDR3nt: TGTGCCGGCACCAGACAGGGTGGCCGGTACACGCAGTATTTT
CDR3aa: CAGTRQGGRYTQYF

j_gene: TRBJ1-5
abundance: NA
len: 12
d_gene: NA
v_gene: TRBV22-1
CDR3nt: TGTCCTGGGAGCCCACGGCATCGGCCCCAGCATTTT
CDR3aa: CPGSPRHRPQHF

j_gene: TRBJ1-2
abundance: few
len: 14
d_gene: NA
v_gene: TRBV19
CDR3nt: TGTGCCAGTAGTATACAGCCGACCTTCTATGGCTACACCTTC
CDR3aa: CASSIQPTFYGYTF

j_gene: TRBJ1-2
abundance: NA
len: 16
d_gene: NA
v_gene: TRBV6-5
CDR3nt: TGTGCCAGCAGTTACGACTCGGCAGGGCGGGTTGGTGGCTACACCTTC
CDR3aa: CASSYDSAGRVGGYTF

j_gene: TRBJ1-6
abundance: NA
len: 16
d_gene: NA
v_gene: TRBV6-5
CDR3nt: TGTGCCAGCAGTTACTCGAACCCAGGACCTTATTCACCCCTCCACTTT
CDR3aa: CASSYSNPGPYSPLHF

j_gene: TRBJ1-2
abundance: NA
len: 12
d_gene: TRBD1
v_gene: TRBV29-1
CDR3nt: TGCAGCGTTTCCGGGACAGGGGAAAGCTACACCTTC
CDR3aa: CSVSGTGESYTF

j_gene: TRBJ2-7
abundance: NA
len: 14
d_gene: TRBD1
v_gene: TRBV7-9
CDR3nt: TGTGCCAGCAGCTTGGGGACAGGGTTCTACGAGCAGTACTTC
CDR3aa: CASSLGTGFYEQYF

j_gene: TRBJ2-1
abundance: NA
len: 13
d_gene: NA
v_gene: TRBV7-3
CDR3nt: TGTGCCAGCAGCTTATCCAACTACAATGAGCAGTTCTTC
CDR3aa: CASSLSNYNEQFF

j_gene: TRBJ2-7
abundance: NA
len: 17
d_gene: TRBD1
v_gene: TRBV6-2/TRBV6-3
CDR3nt: TGTGCCAGCAGTTACGGAATCGACAGGGGGCCCTCCTACGAGCAGTACTTC
CDR3aa: CASSYGIDRGPSYEQYF

j_gene: TRBJ1-5
abundance: NA
len: 14
d_gene: NA
v_gene: TRBV5-4
CDR3nt: TGTGCCAGCAGCTTCTACGACACCAATCAGCCCCAGCATTTT
CDR3aa: CASSFYDTNQPQHF

j_gene: TRBJ2-5
abundance: NA
len: 14
d_gene: TRBD1
v_gene: TRBV7-6
CDR3nt: TGTGCCAGCAGTTCGGGACAGCTTAAAGAGACCCAGTACTTC
CDR3aa: CASSSGQLKETQYF

j_gene: TRBJ1-5
abundance: NA
len: 13
d_gene: NA
v_gene: TRBV6-5
CDR3nt: TGTGCCGTTTCGGGGGGCGCGAGTCAGCCCCAGCATTTT
CDR3aa: CAVSGGASQPQHF

j_gene: TRBJ1-2
abundance: few
len: 16
d_gene: NA
v_gene: TRBV19
CDR3nt: TGTGCCAGTAGTATAGGCGTCTTGGGGGGTGGATATGGCTACACCTTC
CDR3aa: CASSIGVLGGGYGYTF

j_gene: TRBJ1-3
abundance: NA
len: 15
d_gene: NA
v_gene: TRBV30
CDR3nt: TGTGCCTGGAGTCTGGGTTCGGGGACTGGAAACACCATATATTTT
CDR3aa: CAWSLGSGTGNTIYF

j_gene: TRBJ2-2
abundance: NA
len: 14
d_gene: NA
v_gene: TRBV27
CDR3nt: TGTGCCAGCAGGAAGGGTTCTCGGACCGGGGAGCTGTTTTTT
CDR3aa: CASRKGSRTGELFF

j_gene: TRBJ1-5
abundance: NA
len: 14
d_gene: TRBD1
v_gene: TRBV19
CDR3nt: TGTGCCAGTAGGGGACAGGGGATCAATCAGCCCCAGCATTTT
CDR3aa: CASRGQGINQPQHF

j_gene: TRBJ2-7
abundance: NA
len: 14
d_gene: TRBD1
v_gene: TRBV18
CDR3nt: TGTGCCAGCTCACCACCCGCAGGGGGTGAAGAGCAGTACTTC
CDR3aa: CASSPPAGGEEQYF